This passage covers 26 T cell receptor beta chains from one sample sequenced in a study of naive and memory T cell subsets. Described treatment: skin biopsy from PPD injection site in Mantoux-positive individual. The library had UMIs added by 3' ligation of an oligonucleotide to TCR cDNA. Amplification of ligated cDNA took four PCR rounds with SP2 and nested alpha and beta constant primers. TCRdb re-analysed the UMI-ligation and nested PCR reads in MiXCR, keeping a single row per CDR3 protein. Seen here are 40,000 or so distinct CDR3 sequences, 8% to 13% observed once, and the top ten hold roughly 3.6%. Source: skin, taken from a tuberculin skin test site. The receptors derive from an adult in good health.

This clonotype was seen repeatedly, ten times or more. J is TRBJ2-1 and V is TRBV6-4; no firm D call. Looked up from germline, CDR1 is MRHNA and CDR2 is SNTAGT. CDR3 length: 12 amino acids. V gave up 4 bases and J gave up 3 bases, with 4 bases separating them. The CDR3 loop is CASSVLYNEQFF. In DNA, the CDR3 is TGTGCCAGCAGTGTACTCTACAATGAGCAGTTCTTC.

This clonotype came up many times. The chain uses TRBV15 and TRBJ2-5, with 9 nucleotides matching TRBD1. This CDR3 has 14 amino acids. Germline V gene data show CDR1 as LNHNV and CDR2 as YYDKDF (reference sequence). Trimming took 3 bases from V and 1 from J; bases not matched to a gene: 0. The CDR3 protein is CATSRGQGQETQYF. The DNA of the CDR3 is TGTGCCACCAGCAGGGGACAGGGCCAAGAGACCCAGTACTTC.

In its sample, this clonotype was seen many times. V is TRBV3-1 and J is TRBJ1-5; no reliable D call. Germline V gene sequence: CDR1 LGHDT, CDR2 YNNKEL (reference sequence). V gave up 1 base and J gave up 4 bases, with 5 bases separating them. The CDR3 contains 13 residues. The CDR3 sequence is CASSQVRNQPQHF. The CDR3 bases are TGTGCCAGCAGCCAAGTTAGGAATCAGCCCCAGCATTTT.

This clonotype was seen at least ten times. This chain connects TRBV19 to TRBJ1-2; tentative D call: TRBD1 (5 bases). The CDR3 has 14 residues. V was trimmed by 3 bases and J by 2 bases, leaving 10 bases between them. Germline V gives CDR1 LNHDA, CDR2 SQIVND (reference sequence). As DNA, the CDR3 is TGTGCCAGTAGTATGCGGGGGAGGAACTATGGCTACACCTTC. This translates into CASSMRGRNYGYTF.

This clonotype appeared a few times. This chain joins TRBV10-3 and TRBJ1-1; D is perhaps TRBD1 (6 bases). CDR1 and CDR2 from the germline V gene are ENHRY and SYGVKD. V lost 0 bases, J lost 4 bases, and 15 bases lay in between. This CDR3 contains 16 residues. CDR3 residues: CAISESAAGVATEAFF. The CDR3 coding sequence is TGTGCCATCAGTGAGTCAGCGGCAGGGGTGGCCACTGAAGCTTTCTTT.

This clonotype was observed many times. This chain links TRBV6-1 with TRBJ2-3; unclear D gene. There are 14 residues in the CDR3. Germline V gene lookup returns CDR1 MNHNS and CDR2 SASEGT. V lost 6 bases, J lost 4 bases, and 14 bases lay in between. CDR3 in amino acids: CASREPSRADTQYF. CDR3 nucleotides: TGTGCCAGCAGGGAACCCAGTAGGGCAGATACGCAGTATTTT.

This clonotype was counted ten times or more. V usage is TRBV27 and J usage is TRBJ2-1; TRBD2 matches 8 bases. In germline, CDR1 is MNHEY, CDR2 SMNVEV (reference sequence). The V segment lost 2 bases and the J segment 4 bases; nucleotides outside the gene matches: 4. The CDR3 consists of 15 residues. The CDR3 DNA reads as TGTGCCAGCAGTTTAGGCCTAGCGGGTTACAATGAGCAGTTCTTC. Translated: CASSLGLAGYNEQFF.

A few counts support this clonotype. The chain uses TRBV12-3 or TRBV12-4 and TRBJ1-4, with 8 bases fitting TRBD1. The CDR3 is made up of 14 amino acids. Unmatched junction bases numbered 6, after V lost 7 bases and J lost 5 bases. In DNA, the CDR3 is TGTGCCAGCACCCGGACAGGGACGAATGAAAAACTGTTTTTT. It codes for CASTRTGTNEKLFF.

In its sample, this clonotype was seen many times. The J gene is TRBJ2-3, the V gene TRBV30, with D tentatively TRBD2 (6 bases). There are 13 residues in the CDR3. The germline gives CDR1 GTSNPN, CDR2 SVGIG (reference sequence). Trimming took off 4 bases at V and 5 bases at J, with 13 bases between the two ends. The CDR3 here is CAWTRRERDTQYF. Here the CDR3 DNA reads TGTGCCTGGACTCGTCGGGAGCGAGATACGCAGTATTTT.

This clonotype was observed at least ten times. The V and J genes are TRBV18 and TRBJ2-7; TRBD1 is a possible D gene (5 bases). Germline V CDR1 and CDR2: KGHSH, LQKENI. V was clipped by 0 bases and J by 3 bases, with 12 bases between them. The CDR3 spans 15 residues. DNA for the CDR3: TGTGCCAGCTCACCACCGGGGCAACTCCGCTACGAGCAGTACTTC. As protein: CASSPPGQLRYEQYF.

This clonotype was seen a few times. The J gene is TRBJ2-1, the V gene TRBV7-8; TRBD2 matches 15 bases. J was trimmed by 7 bases and V by 3 bases; bases with no gene match: 10. From germline, CDR1 is SGHVS and CDR2 FQNEAQ. This CDR3 spans 18 amino acids. The CDR3 loop reads CASSFQGLAGGRLNEQFF. DNA of the CDR3: TGTGCCAGCAGCTTCCAAGGACTAGCGGGGGGGAGATTGAATGAGCAGTTCTTC.

This clonotype was counted ten times or more. V is TRBV7-9 and J is TRBJ2-6, with TRBD1 matching 7 bases. V dropped 5 bases and J dropped 2; count of bases not matched to a gene: 12. The V gene's germline CDR1 is SEHNR and CDR2 FQNEAQ (reference sequence). This CDR3 has 18 amino acids. The DNA for the CDR3 is TGTGCCAGCAGCCCGCCGGGACAGTCCAGTACTGGGGCCAACGTCCTGACTTTC. Protein: CASSPPGQSSTGANVLTF.

This clonotype occurred a few times. V is TRBV12-3 or TRBV12-4 and J is TRBJ2-5; D gene uncertain. This CDR3 comprises 14 residues. V shed 5 bases and J shed 1 base, with 11 bases lying between them. CDR3 loop: CASSPYHPQETQYF. In nucleotides, the CDR3 is TGTGCCAGCAGTCCGTACCATCCCCAAGAGACCCAGTACTTC.

In this sample, this clonotype turned up many times. The V and J genes are TRBV7-6 and TRBJ2-3; weak D call: TRBD2 (5 bases). Per germline, CDR1 SGHVS and CDR2 FNYEAQ. V was clipped by 3 bases and J by 1 base, with 8 bases between them. CDR3 length: 14 amino acids. The CDR3 DNA reads TGTGCCAGCAGCTTTAGCGACGGCACAGATACGCAGTATTTT. This codes for CASSFSDGTDTQYF.

This chain uses TRBV12-3 or TRBV12-4 with TRBJ1-5; 9 positions agree with TRBD1. The CDR3 extends over 15 amino acids. Losses at the gene ends were 6 bases for V and 5 bases for J; bases not matched to a gene: 8. The CDR3 DNA reads TGTGCCAGCAGCCGTACAGGGGGCTACTATCAGCCCCAGCATTTT. It translates to CASSRTGGYYQPQHF.

The sample holds many counts of this clonotype. V is TRBV12-3 or TRBV12-4 and J is TRBJ2-7; D gene ambiguous. CDR3 length: 13 residues. Trimming shortened V by 2 bases and J by 1 base, and 6 bases separated the two germline ends. The CDR3, as DNA: TGTGCCAGCAGTTTACACAGTTCCTACGAGCAGTACTTC. Translating gives CASSLHSSYEQYF.

This rearrangement joins TRBV20-1 to TRBJ1-2, with D hard to call. This CDR3 contains 12 residues. Trimming cost V 4 bases and J 10 bases, with 16 bases left between them. Germline assignment: CDR1 DFQATT and CDR2 SNEGSKA (reference sequence). The DNA of the CDR3 is TGCAGTGCTAATAAGGGTGCCTACGACTACACCTTC. It encodes CSANKGAYDYTF.

There are many counts of this clonotype. The CDR3 spells CASSDSTGGNEQFF. Here the CDR3 DNA reads TGTGCCAGCAGTGACTCGACAGGGGGCAATGAGCAGTTCTTC. The rearrangement joins TRBV6-4 to TRBJ2-1, with TRBD1 matching over 9 bases. The V segment lost 0 bases and the J segment 6 bases; nucleotides outside the gene matches: 0. CDR3 size: 14 residues. From germline, CDR1 is MRHNA and CDR2 SNTAGT.

This clonotype has just a few counts. The genes are TRBV12-3 or TRBV12-4 and TRBJ2-1; 12 nucleotides align to TRBD2. J was trimmed by 3 bases and V by 3 bases; bases with no gene match: 6. CDR3 size: 17 residues. In DNA, the CDR3 is TGTGCCAGCAGTTTCTACCCTAGCGGGAGGGACTACAATGAGCAGTTCTTC. Translated: CASSFYPSGRDYNEQFF.

Comment on this clonotype: A much larger clone lies a single base off, so this may be a read error. The chain carries TRBV28 and TRBJ2-7; D tentatively fits TRBD1 or TRBD2 (6 bases each). Germline V gene sequence: CDR1 MDHEN, CDR2 SYDVKM. The CDR3 length is 15 residues. The CDR3 spells CASSPRGPVSYEQCF. CDR3 DNA sequence: TGTGCCAGCAGCCCACGGGGGCCCGTATCCTACGAGCAGTGCTTC.

As to this clonotype: With a much larger clone just one base away, this may be a read error. CDR3 protein: CASSLVSGTANYDYTF. CDR3 nucleotides: TGTGCCAGCAGTTTAGTATCCGGGACAGCTAACTATGACTACACCTTC. V and J are TRBV28 and TRBJ1-2, with 7 bases matching TRBD1. CDR1 is MDHEN, CDR2 SYDVKM, per germline. This CDR3 is built from 16 residues.

This clonotype occurred many times. The gene calls are TRBV20-1 and TRBJ1-5; 8 nucleotides agree with TRBD1. V shed 1 base and J 0 bases; nucleotides not matched to a gene: 5. Per germline, CDR1 DFQATT and CDR2 SNEGSKA (reference sequence). The CDR3 totals 16 residues. The CDR3 nucleotides are TGCAGTGCTAGAGTCCGGACAGGGTCTAGCAATCAGCCCCAGCATTTT. It specifies CSARVRTGSSNQPQHF.

There are many counts of this clonotype. The CDR3 reads CASSLTSGTYEQYF. CDR3 bases: TGTGCCAGCAGTTTAACTAGCGGTACCTACGAGCAGTACTTC. J is TRBJ2-7 and V is TRBV12-3 or TRBV12-4, with TRBD2 matching 8 bases. The CDR3 spans 14 residues. V was clipped by 2 bases and J by 2 bases; unmatched bases: 2.

This clonotype showed up many times. J is TRBJ1-4 and V is TRBV7-2; the D gene is possibly TRBD1 (5 bases). This CDR3 is built from 16 residues. The V gene's germline CDR1 is SGHTA and CDR2 FQGNSA. Trimming took off 2 bases at V and 8 bases at J, with 18 bases between the two ends. CDR3 nucleotides: TGTGCCAGCAGCTTACCAGGGTTCGGAGGGAGGGAAAAACTGTTTTTT. This translates into CASSLPGFGGREKLFF.

This clonotype was found many times. The chain uses TRBV5-1 and TRBJ1-1, with D tentatively TRBD1 (5 bases). The CDR3 has 16 amino acids. V lost 0 bases, J lost 1 base, and 13 bases lay in between. The germline gives CDR1 SGHRS, CDR2 YFSETQ. DNA for the CDR3: TGCGCCAGCAGCTTGGGGAAGGGGATTACGAACACTGAAGCTTTCTTT. Protein sequence: CASSLGKGITNTEAFF.

At least ten counts were recorded for this clonotype. The V call is TRBV2, the J call TRBJ2-1, with no clear D. Germline V CDR1 and CDR2: SNHLY, FYNNEI. Trimming removed 8 bases at V and 0 bases at J, with 29 bases between. The CDR3 covers 20 residues. CDR3 DNA sequence: TGTGCCAGCCGTAGGGAAACTCTTTTTCGGATGGAGCTCTCCTACAATGAGCAGTTCTTC. It yields the protein CASRRETLFRMELSYNEQFF. Full variable domain (rest looked up from reference TRBV2 and TRBJ2-1): EPEVTQTPSHQVTQMGQEVILRCVPISNHLYFYWYRQILGQKVEFLVSFYNNEISEKSEIFDDQFSVERPDGSNFTLKIRSTKLEDSAMYFCASRRETLFRMELSYNEQFFGPGTRLTVL.